The 16 T cell receptor beta chains below all came from one sample that was sequenced in a study of stem cell transplantation in POMP-related autoinflammatory disease. Some clones are missing from TCRdb's copy, which holds only in-frame ones; the method was immunoSEQ multiplex PCR. The top ten hold under 0.75% of the sample, which has 30,000 or so clones, almost 90% seen once. The source material was CD4+ T cells from PBMCs, sampled before stem cell transplantation. The receptor source for this set is a human donor with POMP-related autoinflammation and immune dysregulation (PRAID).

This clone was detected once. The chain is built from TRBV5-1 and TRBJ2-2; a possible D gene is TRBD2 (5 bases). Germline V gives CDR1 SGHRS, CDR2 YFSETQ. This CDR3 has 13 amino acids. V was shortened by 5 bases and J by 6 bases, with 11 bases between the two germline ends. The CDR3: CASSPGSAGELFF. CDR3 nucleotides: TGCGCCAGCAGTCCGGGGAGCGCCGGGGAGCTGTTTTTT.

The V call is TRBV5-1, the J call TRBJ2-3; 9 nucleotides line up with TRBD2. The CDR3 loop spans 16 amino acids. V was clipped by 0 bases and J by 1 base; unmatched bases: 3. The germline CDR1 and CDR2 sequences are SGHRS and YFSETQ. DNA for the CDR3: TGCGCCAGCAGCTTGGCCGCTAGCGGGGGCACAGATACGCAGTATTTT. Translating gives CASSLAASGGTDTQYF.

The chain carries TRBV19 and TRBJ2-5; a weak D match, TRBD2 (5 bases). The ends were cut back, 4 bases at V and 12 bases at J, with 24 bases in the middle. The CDR3 spans 15 residues. Germline assignment: CDR1 LNHDA and CDR2 SQIVND (reference sequence). The CDR3 region has the DNA TGTGCCAGTAGTAGCGGAACATCAGCTCGGACTGAGAAGTACTTC. This gives the protein CASSSGTSARTEKYF.

This clone was seen only a few times. This chain joins TRBV30 and TRBJ1-1; unclear D gene. Germline lookup yields CDR1 GTSNPN and CDR2 SVGIG (reference sequence). CDR3 length: 13 amino acids. The V end was cut by 2 bases, the J end by 1 base, with 8 bases between. The CDR3 nucleotides are TGTGCCTGGAGTCCTCCATCGAACACTGAAGCTTTCTTT. It codes for CAWSPPSNTEAFF.

V is TRBV5-4 and J is TRBJ2-4, with D tentatively TRBD1 or TRBD2 (5 bases each). This CDR3 spans 16 amino acids. The V gene's germline CDR1 is SGHNT and CDR2 YYREEE (reference sequence). Trimming took 0 bases from V and 1 from J, leaving 11 bases between them. DNA for the CDR3: TGTGCCAGCAGCTTGGGGCTGGGGACGGCCAAAAACATTCAGTACTTC. This codes for CASSLGLGTAKNIQYF. Full variable domain (missing parts from reference TRBV5-4 and TRBJ2-4): ETGVTQSPTHLIKTRGQQVTLRCSSQSGHNTVSWYQQALGQGPQFIFQYYREEENGRGNFPPRFSGLQFPNYSSELNVNALELDDSALYLCASSLGLGTAKNIQYFGAGTRLSVL.

V gene TRBV5-1 combines with J gene TRBJ2-2; 9 bases fit TRBD2. The CDR3 length is 15 residues. Unmatched junction bases numbered 7, after V lost 10 bases and J lost 0 bases. Germline values: CDR1 SGHRS, CDR2 YFSETQ. The CDR3 loop is CASTSGRSNTGELFF. DNA of the CDR3: TGCGCCTCAACTAGCGGGCGATCGAACACCGGGGAGCTGTTTTTT.

This sequence joins TRBV7-4 and TRBJ1-4; TRBD1 agrees at 11 bases. Germline CDR1 SGHVT, CDR2 SQSDAQ. V lost 7 bases to trimming and J lost 1 base; unmatched junction nucleotides: 8. The CDR3 is made up of 17 amino acids. This chain's CDR3 is CASIPGTGGRTNEKLFF. DNA of the CDR3: TGTGCCAGCATCCCCGGGACAGGGGGTCGAACTAATGAAAAACTGTTTTTT.

This clone has just a few counts. CDR3 amino acids: CASRDRAMDGYTF. The CDR3 DNA follows: TGTGCCAGTAGGGACAGGGCCATGGATGGCTACACCTTC. The chain joins TRBV19 to TRBJ1-2, with 8 bases matching TRBD1. Germline values: CDR1 LNHDA, CDR2 SQIVND (reference sequence). This CDR3 comprises 13 residues. The junction had 6 bases not matched to a gene; V was cut back by 6 bases and J by 6 bases.

The rearrangement links TRBV6-1 to TRBJ2-3, with TRBD2 matching over 11 bases. The CDR3 spans 14 residues. Germline V gene lookup returns CDR1 MNHNS and CDR2 SASEGT. After removal of 9 bases from V and 2 bases from J, the junction contained 4 bases not matched to a gene. The CDR3 loop reads CASTLAGDTDTQYF. The CDR3 DNA reads as TGTGCCAGTACACTAGCGGGGGACACAGATACGCAGTATTTT.

This chain links TRBV7-9 with TRBJ1-2, with no clear D. The CDR3 contains 15 residues. Germline values: CDR1 SEHNR, CDR2 FQNEAQ (reference sequence). V gave up 1 base and J gave up 4 bases, with 13 bases separating them. CDR3 nucleotide sequence: TGTGCCAGCAGCTTAGACGGGGAGGTGAGCTATGGCTACACCTTC. Encoded protein: CASSLDGEVSYGYTF.

The V and J genes are TRBV5-1 and TRBJ1-2; D is unresolved. Trimming cost V 0 bases and J 0 bases, with 12 bases left between them. The CDR3 covers 16 residues. The germline gives CDR1 SGHRS, CDR2 YFSETQ. The CDR3 DNA is TGCGCCAGCAGCTTGGTCGGTTACTCCGCTAACTATGGCTACACCTTC. Amino acid sequence: CASSLVGYSANYGYTF.

The chain has TRBV11-2 and TRBJ2-1; 9 bases are shared with TRBD2. CDR1 SGHAT and CDR2 FQNNGV come from the germline V gene. V lost 5 bases and J lost 0; bases outside the gene matches: 8. The CDR3 runs 17 residues. Here the CDR3 DNA reads TGTGCCAGCAGCCCCCCGAGCGGGAGGAGCTCCTACAATGAGCAGTTCTTC. Translating gives CASSPPSGRSSYNEQFF. Combining the CDR3 with reference TRBV11-2 and TRBJ2-1 gives the whole variable domain EAGVAQSPRYKIIEKRQSVAFWCNPISGHATLYWYQQILGQGPKLLIQFQNNGVVDDSQLPKDRFSAERLKGVDSTLKIQPAKLEDSAVYLCASSPPSGRSSYNEQFFGPGTRLTVL.

This clone has more than one count but fewer than ten. The rearrangement links TRBV5-1 to TRBJ2-5, with TRBD2 identical over 10 bases. This CDR3 comprises 13 residues. CDR1 is SGHRS, CDR2 YFSETQ, per germline. Losses at the gene ends were 4 bases for V and 4 bases for J; bases not matched to a gene: 1. CDR3 bases: TGCGCCAGCAGCAGACTAGCGGGAGAGACCCAGTACTTC. Residues: CASSRLAGETQYF. Drawing the rest from reference TRBV5-1 and TRBJ2-5, the complete variable domain is KAGVTQTPRYLIKTRGQQVTLSCSPISGHRSVSWYQQTPGQGLQFLFEYFSETQRNKGNFPGRFSGRQFSNSRSEMNVSTLELGDSALYLCASSRLAGETQYFGPGTRLLVL.

The chain couples TRBV6-6 to TRBJ2-2; weak D call: TRBD1 (6 bases). Per the germline V gene, CDR1 is MNHNY and CDR2 is SVGAGI (reference sequence). Trimming pared 6 bases from V and 1 base from J, leaving 9 bases between. The CDR3 runs to 14 residues. CDR3 sequence reads: CASSPGQNTGELFF. The CDR3, as DNA: TGTGCCAGCAGCCCGGGACAGAACACCGGGGAGCTGTTTTTT.

The chain is built from TRBV9 and TRBJ2-3; no definite D call. The CDR3 length is 14 residues. The V end was cut by 0 bases, the J end by 3 bases, with 8 bases between. CDR1 is SGDLS, CDR2 YYNGEE, per germline. CDR3 sequence reads: CASSVEYTTDTQYF. CDR3 nucleotides: TGTGCCAGCAGCGTAGAGTACACAACAGATACGCAGTATTTT.

In this sample, this clone turned up once. The V call is TRBV5-1, the J call TRBJ2-1; D may correspond to TRBD1 or TRBD2 (5 bases each). Per the germline V gene, CDR1 is SGHRS and CDR2 is YFSETQ. V shed 2 bases and J shed 6 bases, with 12 bases lying between them. The CDR3 runs to 14 residues. The CDR3 is CASSFGARGNEQFF. The DNA for the CDR3 is TGCGCCAGCAGCTTTGGGGCGAGGGGCAATGAGCAGTTCTTC.